The clone carrying this T cell receptor beta chain has more than one count but fewer than ten. What it binds is unknown. In TCRdb, the 5' RACE reads were re-called with MiXCR into one record per CDR3 protein. The sample shows roughly 160,000 distinct CDR3 sequences, under 14% of them seen only once. The CDR3 runs 14 residues. The J segment lost 5 bases and the V segment lost 4 bases, leaving 4 bases of the junction unmatched. The germline V gene has CDR1 SNHLY and CDR2 FYNNEI. The sample comes from a study of CD8 T cells in ankylosing spondylitis. The study, taken as a whole, reports: Characteristic of ankylosing spondylitis blood, it appeared, was a TCR beta motif comprising eight highly homologous variants.

Material for sequencing was blood, either unsorted or a sorted T cell fraction (not recorded which). This chain links TRBV2 with TRBJ2-3, with 9 positions matching TRBD2. The clonotype originates from a male donor with ankylosing spondylitis or in good health (not recorded which). CDR3 sequence: CASSGGGGKDTQYF. The DNA of the CDR3 is TGTGCCAGCAGTGGCGGGGGGGGGAAAGATACGCAGTATTTT.